A single sample gave rise to the 27 T cell receptor beta chains below, sequenced in a study of shared clonotypes between healthy human individuals. Sequencing used immunoSEQ multiplex PCR; TCRdb keeps in-frame clones, though not all of them. Of under 1 million clones detected, about 91% appear once; the ten largest clones hold 24%. Selected positively for CCR7 and CD45RO-negative, naive CD8 cells excluded terminally differentiated effector memory CD45RA+ cells. Sequencing used naive CD8+ T cells sorted from blood. These receptors were obtained from a young man in good health.

The chain couples TRBV15 to TRBJ1-5; D not certain. The CDR3 has 13 amino acids. Germline V gives CDR1 LNHNV, CDR2 YYDKDF (reference sequence). V shed 1 base and J shed 4 bases, with 5 bases lying between them. The CDR3 DNA is TGTGCCACCAGCAGAGGGGCAAATCAGCCCCAGCATTTT. It encodes CATSRGANQPQHF.

The chain is built from TRBV5-1 and TRBJ2-7; D gene uncertain. Germline V lookup: CDR1 SGHRS, CDR2 YFSETQ. V shed 0 bases and J shed 4 bases, with 14 bases lying between them. CDR3 size: 15 residues. The chain's CDR3 is CASSLERGLGYEQYF. The CDR3 DNA reads as TGCGCCAGCAGCTTGGAGCGCGGTCTGGGGTACGAGCAGTACTTC.

This chain uses TRBV25-1 with TRBJ2-7; D not certain. V lost 6 bases and J lost 4, with 4 bases in between. Germline-derived CDR1 and CDR2 are MGHDK and SYGVNS. The CDR3 totals 10 residues. As DNA, the CDR3 is TGTGCCAGCAGCCTATACGAGCAGTACTTC. Encoded protein: CASSLYEQYF.

The chain joins TRBV28 to TRBJ2-3; TRBD1 agrees at 8 bases. CDR1 and CDR2 (germline): MDHEN, SYDVKM. This CDR3 comprises 15 residues. After removal of 6 bases from V and 0 bases from J, the junction contained 5 bases not matched to a gene. The CDR3 is CASRLTGVSTDTQYF. In DNA, the CDR3 is TGTGCCAGCAGGTTGACAGGGGTTAGCACAGATACGCAGTATTTT.

This rearrangement joins TRBV18 to TRBJ1-1; no definite D call. CDR3 length equals 14 residues. Germline CDR1 and CDR2: KGHSH and LQKENI. V lost 3 bases to trimming and J lost 5 bases, with 13 bases between them. The CDR3 here is CASSPERSRTEAFF. DNA for the CDR3: TGTGCCAGCTCACCGGAGAGGAGCAGAACTGAAGCTTTCTTT.

Note on this clone: Other DNA variants within this sample encode the same CDR3. The rearrangement joins TRBV6-5 to TRBJ2-7, with D perhaps matching TRBD2 (5 bases). The CDR3 runs 14 residues. From germline, CDR1 is MNHEY and CDR2 SVGAGI. With 2 bases removed from V and 4 bases from J, the gap between germline ends came to 12 bases. CDR3 protein: CASSYGLASYEQYF. The CDR3 region has the DNA TGTGCCAGCAGTTACGGGCTAGCCTCATACGAGCAGTACTTC.

This chain connects TRBV4-3 to TRBJ2-1; weak D call: TRBD2 (6 bases). Looked up from germline, CDR1 is LGHNA and CDR2 is YSLEER. Trimming took 1 base from V and 5 from J, leaving 18 bases between them. The CDR3 is 17 amino acids. The DNA for the CDR3 is TGCGCCAGCAGCCAAGCCCGCTGGAGGGAGATCGACAATGAGCAGTTCTTC. Translated: CASSQARWREIDNEQFF.

A note on this clone: Other DNA sequences from this sample encode an identical CDR3 as well. This rearrangement joins TRBV29-1 to TRBJ2-5; D remains ambiguous. Trimming removed 3 bases from V and 0 bases from J, with 8 bases in between. This CDR3 region has 13 residues. The germline CDR1 and CDR2 sequences are SQVTM and ANQGSEA. CDR3 loop: CSVDRQNQETQYF. CDR3 in DNA: TGCAGCGTTGATCGCCAGAACCAAGAGACCCAGTACTTC.

The V gene is TRBV7-9, the J gene TRBJ1-2; no clear D gene. Germline V lookup: CDR1 SEHNR, CDR2 FQNEAQ (reference sequence). CDR3 length: 12 residues. V was cut by 6 bases and J by 4 bases, with 9 bases left in between. The CDR3 DNA reads as TGTGCCAGCAGGCAGGCAACCTATGGCTACACCTTC. Its protein product is CASRQATYGYTF.

V and J are TRBV6-1 and TRBJ2-7; tentatively, D is TRBD2 (6 bases). Trimming pared 6 bases from V and 3 bases from J, leaving 15 bases between. This CDR3 contains 14 residues. The germline V gene encodes CDR1 MNHNS and CDR2 SASEGT. The CDR3 sequence is CASREGQAYYEQYF. CDR3 bases: TGTGCCAGCAGGGAGGGGCAGGCGTACTACGAGCAGTACTTC.

This chain connects TRBV15 to TRBJ2-1; 11 positions agree with TRBD2. Germline-derived CDR1 and CDR2 are LNHNV and YYDKDF (reference sequence). The CDR3 spans 16 residues. The junction had 5 bases not matched to a gene; V was cut back by 3 bases and J by 4 bases. The CDR3 spells CATSSQTSGKYNEQFF. CDR3 sequence (DNA): TGTGCCACCAGCAGTCAGACTAGCGGGAAATACAATGAGCAGTTCTTC. The variable domain in full, with the rest retrieved from reference TRBV15 and TRBJ2-1, is DAMVIQNPRYQVTQFGKPVTLSCSQTLNHNVMYWYQQKSSQAPKLLFHYYDKDFNNEADTPDNFQSRRPNTSFCFLDIRSPGLGDTAMYLCATSSQTSGKYNEQFFGPGTRLTVL.

The gene calls are TRBV27 and TRBJ2-1, with D perhaps matching TRBD1 or TRBD2 (5 bases each). Germline V gene sequence: CDR1 MNHEY, CDR2 SMNVEV (reference sequence). The CDR3 runs to 17 residues. V shed 4 bases and J shed 4 bases, with 20 bases lying between them. CDR3 sequence reads: CASSSWTNGAEYNEQFF. The CDR3 DNA is TGTGCCAGCAGTTCGTGGACCAACGGGGCGGAATACAATGAGCAGTTCTTC.

The chain has TRBV9 and TRBJ2-1; TRBD2 matches at 15 bases. This CDR3 comprises 21 residues. CDR1 is SGDLS and CDR2 is YYNGEE in the germline V gene. V shed 2 bases, J shed 0 bases, and the junction held 12 bases outside the gene matches. The DNA for the CDR3 is TGTGCCAGCAGCGTGGACCGCGGACTAGCGGGAGGGATCAGCTCCTACAATGAGCAGTTCTTC. It is translated as CASSVDRGLAGGISSYNEQFF.

In DNA, the CDR3 is TGTGCCAGCAGTTCGGGACTAGCGGGAACTGTGGAAGAGACCCAGTACTTC. This encodes CASSSGLAGTVEETQYF. The chain uses TRBV28 and TRBJ2-5, with 13 bases fitting TRBD2. CDR1 and CDR2 (germline): MDHEN, SYDVKM. J was trimmed by 3 bases and V by 4 bases; bases with no gene match: 8. The CDR3 runs to 17 residues.

This clone was detected once. The chain couples TRBV6-6 to TRBJ2-5; 11 positions match TRBD2. This CDR3 spans 14 amino acids. V shed 5 bases, J shed 5 bases, and the junction held 4 bases outside the gene matches. Germline V gene data show CDR1 as MNHNY and CDR2 as SVGAGI (reference sequence). CDR3 in amino acids: CASSVAGGLETQYF. CDR3 coding DNA: TGTGCCAGCAGTGTAGCGGGAGGGCTTGAGACCCAGTACTTC.

V and J are TRBV7-9 and TRBJ2-3, with D hard to call. CDR3 length: 12 residues. The germline gives CDR1 SEHNR, CDR2 FQNEAQ (reference sequence). V lost 8 bases, J lost 1 base, and 7 bases lay in between. The chain's CDR3 is CASQTGTDTQYF. The CDR3 bases are TGTGCCAGCCAAACCGGCACAGATACGCAGTATTTT.

The chain carries TRBV11-2 and TRBJ2-7; 8 bases are a match to TRBD1. Germline CDR1 and CDR2: SGHAT and FQNNGV. Trimming removed 6 bases from V and 3 bases from J; junction bases left unmatched: 16. This CDR3 spans 17 amino acids. This CDR3 reads CASRPVPPTGDIYEQYF. CDR3 DNA sequence: TGTGCCAGCAGACCCGTGCCCCCGACAGGGGACATCTACGAGCAGTACTTC. Together with reference TRBV11-2 and TRBJ2-7, the CDR3 gives the full variable domain: EAGVAQSPRYKIIEKRQSVAFWCNPISGHATLYWYQQILGQGPKLLIQFQNNGVVDDSQLPKDRFSAERLKGVDSTLKIQPAKLEDSAVYLCASRPVPPTGDIYEQYFGPGTRLTVT.

This sequence joins TRBV4-1 and TRBJ2-7; no firm D call. The CDR3 sequence is 16 residues long. The V and J ends lost 0 bases and 0 bases respectively, with 12 bases between them. Germline-derived CDR1 and CDR2 are MGHRA and YSYEKL. The CDR3 sequence is CASSQEVLGYSYEQYF. CDR3 bases: TGCGCCAGCAGCCAAGAAGTTTTGGGCTACTCCTACGAGCAGTACTTC.

The V gene is TRBV7-3, the J gene TRBJ2-5, with TRBD2 as a possible D gene (5 bases). The J call is in doubt because the DNA end fits TRBJ2-7 better. The germline CDR1 and CDR2 sequences are SGHTA and FQGTGA. This CDR3 region has 13 residues. The CDR3 nucleotides are TGTGCCAGCAGCTTAGCGGACTTATACGAGCAGTACTTC. Its protein is CASSLADLYEQYF.

The chain links TRBV27 to TRBJ2-5; 7 bases match TRBD1. Germline trimming cut 10 bases from V and 5 bases from J; bases unmatched to any gene: 19. The CDR3 is made up of 16 amino acids. From germline, CDR1 is MNHEY and CDR2 SMNVEV (reference sequence). Here the CDR3 DNA reads TGTGCCATCTCCTTGACCGGACAGGCCCCGGGGGAGACCCAGTACTTC. Translation: CAISLTGQAPGETQYF.

CDR3 sequence: CASTLVGTAVYEQYF. CDR3 nucleotides: TGTGCCAGTACACTGGTGGGGACAGCCGTCTACGAGCAGTACTTC. The rearrangement uses TRBV5-5 and TRBJ2-7; 7 bases are shared with TRBD1. Per germline, CDR1 SGHKS and CDR2 YYEKEE (reference sequence). Trimming cost V 8 bases and J 3 bases; bases outside gene matches: 14. The CDR3 totals 15 residues.

There are a few counts of this clone. For the CDR3, the DNA is TGTGCCAGCAGTTTTCTGTCGACAGGCGGTCACGAGCAGTACTTC. Amino acid sequence: CASSFLSTGGHEQYF. The chain joins TRBV28 to TRBJ2-7, with D tentatively TRBD1 (6 bases). The length of the CDR3 is 15 residues. With 3 bases removed from V and 5 bases from J, the gap between germline ends came to 17 bases. Germline CDR1 MDHEN, CDR2 SYDVKM.

In its sample, this clone was seen once. The rearrangement joins TRBV14 to TRBJ2-1, with TRBD2 matching over 7 bases. V lost 3 bases to trimming and J lost 2 bases; unmatched junction nucleotides: 4. The CDR3 covers 15 residues. CDR1 is SGHDN and CDR2 is FVKESK in the germline V gene. The CDR3 region has the DNA TGTGCCAGCAGCCACTTAGCGGGCGCCTACAATGAGCAGTTCTTC. This translates into CASSHLAGAYNEQFF.

The chain is built from TRBV30 and TRBJ2-7, with D perhaps TRBD1 or TRBD2 (5 bases each). The V gene lost 0 bases and the J gene lost 5 bases, with 20 bases spanning the gap. The CDR3 totals 16 residues. The germline V gene encodes CDR1 GTSNPN and CDR2 SVGIG (reference sequence). CDR3 in DNA: TGTGCCTGGAGTGTATATATAGGGACGGGGCGGGACGAGCAGTACTTC. Its translation: CAWSVYIGTGRDEQYF.

This chain links TRBV4-2 with TRBJ1-1; 7 bases are shared with TRBD1. J gave up 1 base and V 3 bases, and 14 bases lay outside the gene matches. Germline-derived CDR1 and CDR2 are LGHNA and YNFKEQ. CDR3 size: 18 residues. CDR3 bases: TGTGCCAGCAGCCAGGGTGGGCAGGGGGAATCCGCGAACACTGAAGCTTTCTTT. Amino acid sequence: CASSQGGQGESANTEAFF.

The rearrangement uses TRBV4-3 and TRBJ2-2; possible D gene TRBD1, 6 bases. Trimming pared 4 bases from V and 0 bases from J, leaving 12 bases between. The CDR3 covers 16 residues. The germline V gene has CDR1 LGHNA and CDR2 YSLEER. CDR3 loop: CASSPMGTTNTGELFF. The DNA of the CDR3 is TGCGCCAGCAGCCCAATGGGGACAACGAACACCGGGGAGCTGTTTTTT.

The CDR3: CASSLWLAGVNSYEQYF. CDR3 bases: TGTGCCAGCAGCTTGTGGCTAGCGGGAGTAAACTCCTACGAGCAGTACTTC. The chain combines TRBV5-6 with TRBJ2-7, with 10 bases identical to TRBD2. This CDR3 region has 17 residues. Germline CDR1 reads SGHDT; CDR2 reads YYEEEE. V was clipped by 1 base and J by 0 bases; unmatched bases: 7.